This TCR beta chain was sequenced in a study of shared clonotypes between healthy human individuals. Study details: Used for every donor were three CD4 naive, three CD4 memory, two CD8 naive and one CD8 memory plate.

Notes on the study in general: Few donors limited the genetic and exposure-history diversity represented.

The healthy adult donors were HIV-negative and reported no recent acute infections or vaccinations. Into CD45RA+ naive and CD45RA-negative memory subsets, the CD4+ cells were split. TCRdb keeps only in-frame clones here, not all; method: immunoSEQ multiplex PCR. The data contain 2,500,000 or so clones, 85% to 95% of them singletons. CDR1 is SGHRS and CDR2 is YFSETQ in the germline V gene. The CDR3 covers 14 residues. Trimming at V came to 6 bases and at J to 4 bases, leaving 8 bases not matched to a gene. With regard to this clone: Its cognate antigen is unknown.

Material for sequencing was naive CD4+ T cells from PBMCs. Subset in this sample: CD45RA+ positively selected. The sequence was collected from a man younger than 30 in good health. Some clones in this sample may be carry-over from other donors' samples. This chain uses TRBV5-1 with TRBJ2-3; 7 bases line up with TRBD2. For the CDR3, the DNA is TGCGCCAGCAAGCCGACGGGGGGTGCAGATACGCAGTATTTT. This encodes CASKPTGGADTQYF.